These 29 T cell receptor beta chains came from one sample sequenced in a study of PD-1 blockade in classical Hodgkin lymphoma. Relapse after autologous stem cell transplantation occurred in every patient, and brentuximab vedotin exposure varied. The repertoire was sequenced with immunoSEQ multiplex PCR; TCRdb's copy has only in-frame clones and lacks some. The sample includes 35,000 to 55,000 clones, approximately 72% of them seen just once. The material sequenced was peripheral blood mononuclear cells (PBMCs), taken before the second cycle of nivolumab. The receptors were gathered from a human donor with classical Hodgkin lymphoma.

This clone occurred a few times. V is TRBV7-5 and J is TRBJ2-3; TRBD2 reflects the table's D call only, with no check against the DNA. TRBV7-5 is reported as a pseudogene. CDR3 size: 15 residues. The CDR3, as DNA: TGTGCCAGAAGCTTGCGGGTGCGTAGCACAGATACGCAGTATTTT. It is translated as CARSLRVRSTDTQYF.

This clone was observed once. The genes are TRBV7-8 and TRBJ1-4, with 7 bases fitting TRBD1. After removal of 3 bases from V and 7 bases from J, the junction contained 8 bases not matched to a gene. In germline, CDR1 is SGHVS, CDR2 FQNEAQ. This CDR3 is 15 amino acids long. The CDR3 nucleotides read TGTGCCAGCAGCTTGCCACAGGGGAAGAGTGAAAAACTGTTTTTT. It codes for CASSLPQGKSEKLFF.

The rearrangement links TRBV7-2 to TRBJ1-5; 7 bases align to TRBD1. The CDR3 totals 14 residues. J was trimmed by 7 bases and V by 5 bases; bases with no gene match: 8. Germline CDR1 SGHTA, CDR2 FQGNSA. CDR3 sequence: CASSPQQGSQPQHF. The CDR3 region has the DNA TGTGCCAGCAGCCCTCAACAGGGGTCCCAGCCCCAGCATTTT.

The chain combines TRBV28 with TRBJ2-2; 14 bases are shared with TRBD2. CDR3 length: 16 amino acids. J lost 5 bases, V lost 6 bases, and 5 bases had no gene match. Germline CDR1 MDHEN, CDR2 SYDVKM. The CDR3 loop reads CASSDGLAGGTGELFF. Here the CDR3 DNA reads TGTGCCAGCAGCGATGGACTAGCGGGAGGAACCGGGGAGCTGTTTTTT.

The chain employs TRBV7-6 and TRBJ2-7, with TRBD1 identical over 7 bases. CDR1 and CDR2 (germline): SGHVS, FNYEAQ. Trimming removed 5 bases from V and 5 bases from J; junction bases left unmatched: 12. The CDR3 sequence is 15 residues long. The CDR3, as DNA: TGTGCCAGCAGCCAACGTCCGACAGGGAAGGACGAGCAGTACTTC. Its protein product is CASSQRPTGKDEQYF.

This clone has more than one count but fewer than ten. The chain uses TRBV9 and TRBJ1-2, with D perhaps TRBD1 (5 bases). The CDR3 has 10 residues. V shed 7 bases and J shed 5 bases, with 6 bases lying between them. Germline lookup yields CDR1 SGDLS and CDR2 YYNGEE. Here the CDR3 reads CASWGYGYTF. The DNA of the CDR3 is TGTGCCAGCTGGGGGTATGGCTACACCTTC.

V usage is TRBV9 and J usage is TRBJ2-3; D gene ambiguous. Germline V gene lookup returns CDR1 SGDLS and CDR2 YYNGEE. Trimming took 2 bases from V and 4 from J, leaving 5 bases between them. The CDR3 sequence is 12 residues long. The DNA of the CDR3 is TGTGCCAGCAGCGTCGATGCAGATACGCAGTATTTT. Residues: CASSVDADTQYF. The variable domain in full, with the rest retrieved from reference TRBV9 and TRBJ2-3, is DSGVTQTPKHLITATGQRVTLRCSPRSGDLSVYWYQQSLDQGLQFLIQYYNGEERAKGNILERFSAQQFPDLHSELNLSSLELGDSALYFCASSVDADTQYFGPGTRLTVL.

This clone occurred a few times. The CDR3 DNA sequence: TGTGCCAGCAGCCAACTTAGCCAAGAGACCCAGTACTTC. Translation: CASSQLSQETQYF. The chain links TRBV4-2 to TRBJ2-5, with D uncertain. Trimming removed 2 bases at V and 1 base at J, with 5 bases between. The germline V gene encodes CDR1 LGHNA and CDR2 YNFKEQ. The CDR3 is made up of 13 amino acids.

This chain connects TRBV4-1 to TRBJ2-1, with TRBD2 matching 11 bases. Germline values: CDR1 MGHRA, CDR2 YSYEKL. There are 19 residues in the CDR3. With V trimmed by 0 bases and J by 5 bases, 12 bases remained unmatched. The CDR3 loop reads CASSQDRDPGTSGHNEQFF. The CDR3 nucleotides read TGCGCCAGCAGCCAAGACAGGGATCCCGGGACTAGCGGCCACAATGAGCAGTTCTTC.

The chain carries TRBV29-1 and TRBJ2-7; 10 bases are a match to TRBD2. V lost 0 bases and J lost 2; bases outside the gene matches: 10. The CDR3 totals 17 residues. Germline V gene lookup returns CDR1 SQVTM and CDR2 ANQGSEA. Here the CDR3 reads CSVEDREKSGRAYEQYF. As DNA, the CDR3 is TGCAGCGTTGAAGATCGCGAGAAAAGCGGGAGGGCCTACGAGCAGTACTTC.

V and J are TRBV28 and TRBJ1-1; D remains ambiguous. The CDR3 has 12 residues. Trimming stripped 2 bases from V and 8 bases from J, with 9 bases between. Germline lookup yields CDR1 MDHEN and CDR2 SYDVKM. The CDR3 DNA is TGTGCCAGCAGTTTAATGGGTAGGGAAGCTTTCTTT. This translates into CASSLMGREAFF.

This rearrangement joins TRBV7-2 to TRBJ2-1; 7 bases are shared with TRBD1. Trimming removed 4 bases from V and 4 bases from J; junction bases left unmatched: 7. The CDR3 runs to 15 residues. Per germline, CDR1 SGHTA and CDR2 FQGNSA. CDR3 sequence reads: CASSSGQPIYNEQFF. The DNA for the CDR3 is TGTGCCAGCAGCTCGGGACAGCCTATATACAATGAGCAGTTCTTC.

The rearrangement uses TRBV11-2 and TRBJ1-1; TRBD1 might be the D (5 bases). The V and J ends lost 5 bases and 1 base respectively, with 8 bases between them. The germline gives CDR1 SGHAT, CDR2 FQNNGV. This CDR3 spans 13 amino acids. The CDR3 nucleotides read TGTGCCAGCAGCGTGACAGAGAACACTGAAGCTTTCTTT. It codes for CASSVTENTEAFF.

The chain links TRBV7-9 to TRBJ1-1, with D possibly being TRBD1 (5 bases). The CDR3 spans 12 residues. V was pared by 5 bases and J by 5 bases, with 9 bases between. Germline CDR1 reads SEHNR; CDR2 reads FQNEAQ (reference sequence). CDR3 DNA sequence: TGTGCCAGCAGCCTAGGGGTTACTGAAGCTTTCTTT. Translation: CASSLGVTEAFF.

The chain recombines TRBV27 with TRBJ1-2; D is unclear. Deletions cut 1 base from V and 1 base from J, with 25 bases between. This CDR3 is 20 amino acids long. Germline V lookup: CDR1 MNHEY, CDR2 SMNVEV (reference sequence). CDR3 bases: TGTGCCAGCAGTTTATTTTCTCGGGTAGGCAGAAAAGACGGTAACTATGGCTACACCTTC. It encodes CASSLFSRVGRKDGNYGYTF.

This chain joins TRBV11-2 and TRBJ2-3; no reliable D call. CDR1 and CDR2 from the germline V gene are SGHAT and FQNNGV. There are 17 residues in the CDR3. V shed 2 bases and J shed 0 bases, with 15 bases lying between them. The CDR3 nucleotides are TGTGCCAGCAGCTTACTTGTTTATCAGGTTAGCACAGATACGCAGTATTTT. This encodes CASSLLVYQVSTDTQYF.

The V and J genes are TRBV6-1 and TRBJ1-5, with a tentative D call TRBD1 (5 bases). Germline loops: CDR1 MNHNS, CDR2 SASEGT. Deletions cut 7 bases from V and 0 bases from J, with 10 bases between. The CDR3 totals 14 residues. The CDR3 is CASKGHYSNQPQHF. The CDR3 DNA reads as TGTGCCAGCAAAGGACACTATAGCAATCAGCCCCAGCATTTT.

The rearrangement uses TRBV19 and TRBJ1-1; weak D call: TRBD1 (6 bases). V lost 5 bases and J 4 bases, leaving 17 bases between the germline ends. CDR3 size: 15 residues. Germline CDR1 and CDR2: LNHDA and SQIVND (reference sequence). The CDR3 sequence is CASSPLGGLGTEAFF. CDR3 DNA: TGTGCCAGTAGTCCCTTGGGGGGCCTGGGCACTGAAGCTTTCTTT.

The chain uses TRBV4-3 and TRBJ1-2; perhaps TRBD1 as D (6 bases). CDR1 is LGHNA, CDR2 YSLEER, per germline. The CDR3 is 14 residues long. V was trimmed by 0 bases and J by 8 bases, leaving 13 bases between them. The CDR3 loop is CASSQEAGAGGYTF. In DNA form, the CDR3 reads TGCGCCAGCAGCCAAGAGGCGGGGGCTGGGGGCTACACCTTC.

This clone is a singleton in its sample. The CDR3 coding sequence is TGTGCCAGCAGGGGACAGGGGCGTAACTATGGCTACACCTTC. It codes for CASRGQGRNYGYTF. The chain links TRBV6-5 to TRBJ1-2, with TRBD1 matching 10 bases. Germline loops: CDR1 MNHEY, CDR2 SVGAGI. The V gene end was trimmed by 6 bases and the J gene end by 1 base; junction bases not matched to a gene: 2. This CDR3 is 14 amino acids long.

The chain carries TRBV15 and TRBJ2-7, with 9 bases aligning to TRBD2. The CDR3 contains 17 residues. V gave up 0 bases and J gave up 5 bases; unmatched junction bases: 11. CDR1 is LNHNV, CDR2 YYDKDF, per germline (reference sequence). This CDR3 is CATSREGGAGGHHEQYF. Here the CDR3 DNA reads TGTGCCACCAGCAGAGAGGGAGGAGCGGGAGGCCACCACGAGCAGTACTTC.

The V call is TRBV21-1, the J call TRBJ2-1; the DNA was not used to check the table's D call, TRBD1. TRBV21-1 is a pseudogene. The CDR3 runs 15 residues. The CDR3 region has the DNA TGTGCCAGCAGCAAACTTGGACAGGTTACAGATGAGCAGTTCTTC. Translation gives CASSKLGQVTDEQFF.

The gene calls are TRBV4-1 and TRBJ2-7, with TRBD2 identical over 7 bases. The CDR3 spans 17 residues. Germline loops: CDR1 MGHRA, CDR2 YSYEKL. Trimming cost V 1 base and J 2 bases; bases outside gene matches: 11. The CDR3 reads CASSQVLTAAGTYEQYF. The CDR3 bases are TGCGCCAGCAGCCAAGTATTGACTGCAGCGGGAACCTACGAGCAGTACTTC.

This sequence joins TRBV5-6 and TRBJ2-1, with D hard to call. The V and J ends lost 1 base and 5 bases respectively, with 10 bases between them. There are 14 residues in the CDR3. Germline V gene data show CDR1 as SGHDT and CDR2 as YYEEEE. For the CDR3, the DNA is TGTGCCAGCAGCTTGTGGTGGGAAAACAATGAGCAGTTCTTC. Translation: CASSLWWENNEQFF.

The V and J genes are TRBV6-6 and TRBJ2-7; D possibly corresponds to TRBD2 (6 bases). The CDR3 contains 14 residues. Germline assignment: CDR1 MNHNY and CDR2 SVGAGI (reference sequence). V was pared by 2 bases and J by 2 bases, with 10 bases between. CDR3 sequence: CASSYGGVPYEQYF. The CDR3 DNA reads as TGTGCCAGCAGTTACGGCGGGGTACCCTACGAGCAGTACTTC.

The chain combines TRBV5-4 with TRBJ1-2; TRBD1 might be the D (5 bases). The CDR3 is 14 residues long. The V and J ends lost 5 bases and 2 bases respectively, with 13 bases between them. CDR1 is SGHNT and CDR2 is YYREEE in the germline V gene (reference sequence). The CDR3 region is CASRIQTGNYGYTF. CDR3 DNA: TGTGCCAGCAGAATTCAAACAGGAAACTATGGCTACACCTTC.

The V gene is TRBV30, the J gene TRBJ2-7; 8 bases match TRBD1. The CDR3 consists of 11 residues. V was clipped by 4 bases and J by 8 bases; unmatched bases: 4. CDR1 and CDR2 (germline): GTSNPN, SVGIG (reference sequence). CDR3 coding DNA: TGTGCCTGGACTGCAGGGGGCAAGCAGTACTTC. This encodes CAWTAGGKQYF.

The J gene is TRBJ1-2, the V gene TRBV27; no definite D call. The V and J ends lost 4 bases and 8 bases respectively, with 26 bases between them. The germline CDR1 and CDR2 sequences are MNHEY and SMNVEV (reference sequence). CDR3 length equals 17 residues. In DNA form, the CDR3 reads TGTGCCAGCAGTTACCAGGCTATGGGTGAGGCATTACCAGGCTACACCTTC. This translates into CASSYQAMGEALPGYTF.

The chain carries TRBV6-1 and TRBJ1-5; D is unresolved. The CDR3 has 15 amino acids. The germline CDR1 and CDR2 sequences are MNHNS and SASEGT. V lost 4 bases and J 6 bases, leaving 16 bases between the germline ends. The CDR3 sequence: CASSVYEGFGQPQHF. CDR3 bases: TGTGCCAGCAGTGTTTATGAGGGTTTTGGTCAGCCCCAGCATTTT.